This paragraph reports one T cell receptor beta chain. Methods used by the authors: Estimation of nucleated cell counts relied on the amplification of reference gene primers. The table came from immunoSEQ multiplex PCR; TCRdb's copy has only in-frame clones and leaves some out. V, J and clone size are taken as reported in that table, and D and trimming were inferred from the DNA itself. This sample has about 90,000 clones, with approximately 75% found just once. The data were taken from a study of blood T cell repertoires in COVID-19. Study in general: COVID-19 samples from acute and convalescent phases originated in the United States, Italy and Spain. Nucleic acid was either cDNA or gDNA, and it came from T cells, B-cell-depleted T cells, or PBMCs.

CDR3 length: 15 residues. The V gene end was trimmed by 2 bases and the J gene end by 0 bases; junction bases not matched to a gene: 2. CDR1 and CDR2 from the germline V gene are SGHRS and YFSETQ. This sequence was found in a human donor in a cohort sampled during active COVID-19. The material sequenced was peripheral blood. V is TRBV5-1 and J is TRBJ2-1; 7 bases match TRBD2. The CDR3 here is CASSLGGSSYNEQFF. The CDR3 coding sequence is TGCGCCAGCAGCTTAGGCGGGAGCTCCTACAATGAGCAGTTCTTC.